Following are 32 T cell receptor beta chains from one sample sequenced in a study of cytomegalovirus exposure and HLA in healthy donors. PCR primers comprised 60 Vbeta and 13 Jbeta primers. Profiling relied on immunoSEQ multiplex PCR, and the TCRdb table lists in-frame clones only, not all of them. The table includes over 200,000 clones, around 80% detected once. The sample comprised PBMCs. The source of these receptors is a male donor in good health and CMV-seronegative.

The CDR3 DNA follows: TGCGCCAGCAGCCAAGACTTTCCGGTGCGGCCCCAGCATTTT. This codes for CASSQDFPVRPQHF. The rearrangement uses TRBV4-1 and TRBJ1-5; D is undetermined. There are 14 residues in the CDR3. The germline CDR1 and CDR2 sequences are MGHRA and YSYEKL. Trimming removed 0 bases at V and 9 bases at J, with 12 bases between.

The chain joins TRBV5-1 to TRBJ2-7; 11 bases map to TRBD1. There are 15 residues in the CDR3. In germline, CDR1 is SGHRS, CDR2 YFSETQ. The trim removed 3 bases at V and 6 bases at J, leaving 8 bases unmatched. CDR3 nucleotides: TGCGCCAGCAGCTCCCGAGGACAGGGGGCGGGCGAGCAGTACTTC. Its translation is CASSSRGQGAGEQYF. Together with reference TRBV5-1 and TRBJ2-7, the CDR3 gives the full variable domain: KAGVTQTPRYLIKTRGQQVTLSCSPISGHRSVSWYQQTPGQGLQFLFEYFSETQRNKGNFPGRFSGRQFSNSRSEMNVSTLELGDSALYLCASSSRGQGAGEQYFGPGTRLTVT.

The chain couples TRBV19 to TRBJ2-7; 7 nucleotides align to TRBD2. Germline V lookup: CDR1 LNHDA, CDR2 SQIVND (reference sequence). This CDR3 has 15 residues. The V gene end was trimmed by 5 bases and the J gene end by 1 base; junction bases not matched to a gene: 8. CDR3 coding DNA: TGTGCCAGTAGTCCCACGGCGGGAGTGTCCTACGAGCAGTACTTC. Translated: CASSPTAGVSYEQYF.

The rearrangement uses TRBV6-1 and TRBJ1-5, with 8 bases matching TRBD1. The germline V gene encodes CDR1 MNHNS and CDR2 SASEGT. The J segment lost 8 bases and the V segment lost 6 bases, leaving 6 bases of the junction unmatched. This CDR3 spans 13 amino acids. CDR3 amino acids: CASRRTGSEPQHF. DNA for the CDR3: TGTGCCAGCAGGAGGACAGGGAGCGAGCCCCAGCATTTT.

The rearrangement uses TRBV29-1 and TRBJ2-5; maybe TRBD1 (6 bases). CDR1 SQVTM and CDR2 ANQGSEA come from the germline V gene. Trimming removed 7 bases from V and 3 bases from J, with 12 bases in between. The CDR3 is made up of 12 amino acids. CDR3 region: CSGTQGKETQYF. The CDR3, as DNA: TGCAGCGGCACCCAGGGGAAAGAGACCCAGTACTTC.

In this sample, this clone turned up a few times. The chain joins TRBV4-1 to TRBJ2-2; D call uncertain. Germline CDR1 MGHRA, CDR2 YSYEKL. V was cut by 7 bases and J by 9 bases, with 12 bases left in between. This CDR3 comprises 12 residues. The CDR3 coding sequence is TGCGCCAGCACCTCCGAGAGTAGGGAGCTGTTTTTT. It codes for CASTSESRELFF.

This clone appeared a single time. The chain is built from TRBV10-3 and TRBJ2-7, with 9 bases lining up with TRBD1. Germline loops: CDR1 ENHRY, CDR2 SYGVKD. This CDR3 has 16 amino acids. V trimming: 0 bases; J trimming: 0 bases; junction bases outside the gene matches: 3. The CDR3 DNA sequence: TGTGCCATCAGTGAGTCCGGACAGGGGCTCTCCTACGAGCAGTACTTC. The encoded protein is CAISESGQGLSYEQYF.

The rearrangement uses TRBV5-4 and TRBJ2-7, with 14 bases aligning to TRBD2. Germline-derived CDR1 and CDR2 are SGHNT and YYREEE (reference sequence). V shed 4 bases and J 7 bases; nucleotides not matched to a gene: 16. CDR3 length equals 18 residues. The CDR3 spells CASSTPGLAGEEGTEQYF. DNA of the CDR3: TGTGCCAGCAGCACTCCGGGACTAGCGGGAGAAGAGGGGACAGAGCAGTACTTC.

The chain combines TRBV7-3 with TRBJ2-5, with a tentative D call TRBD1 (7 bases). V shed 5 bases and J shed 5 bases, with 18 bases lying between them. This CDR3 contains 15 residues. Germline V gene lookup returns CDR1 SGHTA and CDR2 FQGTGA. This CDR3 reads CASSLNGAGGETQYF. The CDR3 DNA reads as TGTGCCAGCAGCCTGAATGGGGCAGGGGGGGAGACCCAGTACTTC.

This clone was counted between two and nine times. The chain has TRBV28 and TRBJ1-1, with TRBD1 matching 7 bases. The trim removed 7 bases at V and 0 bases at J, leaving 5 bases unmatched. There are 14 residues in the CDR3. CDR1 is MDHEN and CDR2 is SYDVKM in the germline V gene. The DNA for the CDR3 is TGTGCCAGCAAAGGGGGCCTCATGAACACTGAAGCTTTCTTT. Protein product: CASKGGLMNTEAFF.

By its share, this clone is medium-sized. The chain recombines TRBV5-6 with TRBJ2-5, with 7 bases matching TRBD2. Germline assignment: CDR1 SGHDT and CDR2 YYEEEE. The V and J ends lost 4 bases and 2 bases, in that order; junction bases with no gene match: 11. This CDR3 is built from 16 residues. CDR3 loop: CASSLRGGANQETQYF. The CDR3 region has the DNA TGTGCCAGCAGCCTACGGGGAGGGGCGAATCAAGAGACCCAGTACTTC.

V is TRBV30 and J is TRBJ1-2; 8 nucleotides agree with TRBD1. Germline V gene sequence: CDR1 GTSNPN, CDR2 SVGIG (reference sequence). The CDR3 runs 14 residues. With 1 base clipped from V and 2 bases from J, the junction kept 3 bases outside the gene matches. The CDR3 DNA reads as TGTGCCTGGAGTGGGGCAGGGGGCAACTATGGCTACACCTTC. It translates to CAWSGAGGNYGYTF.

As concerns this clone: Other DNA variants within this sample encode the same CDR3. The chain carries TRBV4-1 and TRBJ1-1; no clear D. This CDR3 comprises 15 residues. Per germline, CDR1 MGHRA and CDR2 YSYEKL. Between the trimmed V and J ends, which lost 0 bases and 1 base, there was a span of 9 bases. The CDR3: CASSQDGRGNTEAFF. For the CDR3, the DNA is TGCGCCAGCAGCCAAGACGGACGGGGGAACACTGAAGCTTTCTTT.

The rearrangement uses TRBV10-1 and TRBJ2-7, with 8 bases that match TRBD2. The CDR3 consists of 13 residues. Germline V gene sequence: CDR1 WNHNN, CDR2 SYGVQD (reference sequence). J gave up 3 bases and V 6 bases, and 4 bases lay outside the gene matches. This chain's CDR3 is CASRAAGDYEQYF. The CDR3 DNA follows: TGCGCCAGCAGGGCAGCGGGGGACTACGAGCAGTACTTC.

J is TRBJ1-3 and V is TRBV10-3, with D possibly matching TRBD1 (6 bases). Germline CDR1 and CDR2: ENHRY and SYGVKD. The CDR3 contains 14 residues. Deletions cut 6 bases from V and 2 bases from J, with 11 bases between. CDR3 DNA sequence: TGTGCCATCAGAACCGGGACACCTGGAAACACCATATATTTT. It is translated as CAIRTGTPGNTIYF.

The rearrangement uses TRBV5-8 and TRBJ2-2; the D gene is possibly TRBD2 (6 bases). CDR3 length equals 18 residues. CDR1 SGHTS and CDR2 YDEGEE come from the germline V gene. The V end lost 0 bases, the J end lost 5 bases, and 20 bases lay between the germline ends. The CDR3 DNA is TGTGCCAGCAGCTTGGGATACCACTATAGCGGAGGGACCGGGGAGCTGTTTTTT. Its protein is CASSLGYHYSGGTGELFF.

This clone showed up just once. The chain carries TRBV18 and TRBJ1-5; D might be TRBD1 (5 bases). CDR3 size: 14 residues. Germline CDR1 and CDR2: KGHSH and LQKENI. V lost 1 base, J lost 5 bases, and 9 bases lay in between. The CDR3 protein is CASSPRGSDQPQHF. The CDR3 bases are TGTGCCAGCTCACCACGGGGCTCCGATCAGCCCCAGCATTTT.

The rearrangement joins TRBV7-9 to TRBJ2-7, with a possible D match to TRBD2 (6 bases). Germline V gives CDR1 SEHNR, CDR2 FQNEAQ (reference sequence). Trimming removed 2 bases at V and 5 bases at J, with 19 bases between. There are 16 residues in the CDR3. CDR3 coding DNA: TGTGCCAGCAGCTTACTTCGCGCGGGATATGGTGACGAGCAGTACTTC. Its translation is CASSLLRAGYGDEQYF.

Only one count was recorded for this clone. The chain links TRBV5-1 to TRBJ1-4; a possible D gene is TRBD1 (5 bases). This CDR3 is built from 16 residues. The V gene's germline CDR1 is SGHRS and CDR2 YFSETQ. The V and J ends lost 4 bases and 4 bases respectively, with 17 bases between them. Here the CDR3 DNA reads TGCGCCAGCAGCCCAAACCCTTGGGGGGTTAATGAAAAACTGTTTTTT. Amino acid sequence: CASSPNPWGVNEKLFF.

J is TRBJ1-2 and V is TRBV19, with 7 bases that match TRBD1. CDR3 size: 13 residues. V lost 0 bases and J lost 7; bases outside the gene matches: 2. Germline-derived CDR1 and CDR2 are LNHDA and SQIVND (reference sequence). The CDR3 is CASSIEDRFGYTF. DNA for the CDR3: TGTGCCAGTAGTATAGAGGACAGGTTTGGCTACACCTTC.

The DNA of the CDR3 is TGTGCCAGTAGTCACAGGGTCGGGGCGGGAGGGATAAAAGAGACCCAGTACTTC. As protein: CASSHRVGAGGIKETQYF. V is TRBV19 and J is TRBJ2-5; 9 nucleotides line up with TRBD2. V dropped 5 bases and J dropped 3; count of bases not matched to a gene: 16. The CDR3 is 18 amino acids. Germline V gene data show CDR1 as LNHDA and CDR2 as SQIVND (reference sequence).

In its sample, this clone was seen a few times. The chain is built from TRBV4-1 and TRBJ2-5, with 7 bases that match TRBD2. CDR3 size: 14 residues. V lost 0 bases, J lost 3 bases, and 1 base stayed unmatched. Germline lookup yields CDR1 MGHRA and CDR2 YSYEKL. CDR3 in amino acids: CASSQDGTKETQYF. In DNA form, the CDR3 reads TGCGCCAGCAGCCAAGATGGGACTAAAGAGACCCAGTACTTC.

The chain recombines TRBV2 with TRBJ1-4; no firm D call. The CDR3 is made up of 14 amino acids. CDR1 and CDR2 from the germline V gene are SNHLY and FYNNEI. Trimming removed 4 bases from V and 3 bases from J, with 9 bases in between. This CDR3 reads CASSANSPNEKLFF. Here the CDR3 DNA reads TGTGCCAGCAGTGCGAACAGTCCTAATGAAAAACTGTTTTTT.

The V gene is TRBV2, the J gene TRBJ1-1; TRBD1 aligns across 8 bases. The V gene's germline CDR1 is SNHLY and CDR2 FYNNEI. This CDR3 is 15 amino acids long. Losses at the gene ends were 4 bases for V and 5 bases for J; bases not matched to a gene: 9. CDR3 amino acids: CASSVQGAQRTEAFF. The DNA for the CDR3 is TGTGCCAGCAGTGTCCAGGGGGCGCAGAGGACTGAAGCTTTCTTT.

This clone was counted between two and nine times. The chain employs TRBV5-1 and TRBJ2-7; 9 bases are a match to TRBD1. Trimming took 3 bases from V and 3 from J; bases not matched to a gene: 7. The CDR3 extends over 15 amino acids. Looked up from germline, CDR1 is SGHRS and CDR2 is YFSETQ. CDR3 nucleotides: TGCGCCAGCAGCTGGGGGACAGGGATGGGCTACGAGCAGTACTTC. It yields the protein CASSWGTGMGYEQYF.

The CDR3 bases are TGTGCCAGCAGCCCAGGGGCCGGGTCTGGTGGCTACACCTTC. Translating it yields CASSPGAGSGGYTF. V is TRBV7-3 and J is TRBJ1-2, with D tentatively TRBD1 (6 bases). CDR1 and CDR2 from the germline V gene are SGHTA and FQGTGA. Trimming took off 5 bases at V and 7 bases at J, with 17 bases between the two ends. The CDR3 runs to 14 residues.

The chain links TRBV15 to TRBJ2-1, with D possibly being TRBD1 (6 bases). The V end lost 1 base, the J end lost 11 bases, and 21 bases lay between the germline ends. CDR3 length: 16 residues. The germline V gene encodes CDR1 LNHNV and CDR2 YYDKDF (reference sequence). The CDR3 loop reads CATSRAKNQGRSQQFF. CDR3 DNA: TGTGCCACCAGCAGAGCAAAAAATCAGGGGCGATCTCAGCAGTTCTTC.

This clone was seen only a few times. This sequence joins TRBV4-1 and TRBJ1-5; TRBD1 might be the D (5 bases). With 0 bases removed from V and 0 bases from J, the gap between germline ends came to 12 bases. Germline V gene lookup returns CDR1 MGHRA and CDR2 YSYEKL. This CDR3 region has 17 residues. The CDR3 region has the DNA TGCGCCAGCAGCCAAGATTGGGGGACTAGTAGCAATCAGCCCCAGCATTTT. It specifies CASSQDWGTSSNQPQHF.

The chain employs TRBV6-1 and TRBJ2-2; 10 nucleotides agree with TRBD2. V lost 7 bases, J lost 6 bases, and 8 bases stayed unmatched. This CDR3 contains 15 residues. Germline V CDR1 and CDR2: MNHNS, SASEGT. For the CDR3, the DNA is TGTGCCAGCAAAGAAGCGGGAGGGCCTTCCGGGGAGCTGTTTTTT. Encoded protein: CASKEAGGPSGELFF.

The chain couples TRBV7-9 to TRBJ2-7, with 7 nucleotides matching TRBD2. The trim removed 5 bases at V and 4 bases at J, leaving 5 bases unmatched. Germline V gene sequence: CDR1 SEHNR, CDR2 FQNEAQ (reference sequence). The CDR3 spans 13 residues. CDR3 region: CASSLSSGYEQYF. The CDR3 DNA reads TGTGCCAGCAGCCTGTCTAGCGGATACGAGCAGTACTTC. Full variable domain (outside the CDR3, taken from reference TRBV7-9 and TRBJ2-7): DTGVSQNPRHKITKRGQNVTFRCDPISEHNRLYWYRQTLGQGPEFLTYFQNEAQLEKSRLLSDRFSAERPKGSFSTLEIQRTEQGDSAMYLCASSLSSGYEQYFGPGTRLTVT.

The chain uses TRBV15 and TRBJ2-1; D call uncertain. Trimming stripped 0 bases from V and 10 bases from J, with 10 bases between. CDR1 LNHNV and CDR2 YYDKDF come from the germline V gene (reference sequence). CDR3 size: 13 residues. CDR3 in DNA: TGTGCCACCAGCAGAGATCGCGTGAGGGAGCAGTTCTTC. It yields the protein CATSRDRVREQFF.

V and J are TRBV4-2 and TRBJ2-3; tentative D call: TRBD2 (6 bases). Germline CDR1 reads LGHNA; CDR2 reads YNFKEQ. Trimming pared 0 bases from V and 3 bases from J, leaving 13 bases between. The CDR3 has 16 residues. The CDR3 coding sequence is TGTGCCAGCAGCCAAGATCCCGGGGGATGGACAGATACGCAGTATTTT. It specifies CASSQDPGGWTDTQYF.